These T cell receptor beta chains were read from a single sample in a study of blood T cell repertoires in COVID-19. The data were produced by immunoSEQ multiplex PCR, yet TCRdb's version contains in-frame clones alone and is incomplete. The data contain some 200,000 clones, 80% to 90% of them singletons. Material for sequencing was peripheral blood. These receptors were collected from a man older than 75 with acute or convalescent COVID-19. CDR3s include the opening cysteine and the closing phenylalanine or tryptophan. The order of the fields is J gene, clone size, CDR3 length, V gene, D gene, CDR3 protein, CDR3 DNA. The D gene is left open where the match is weak. The size entry is marked missing in some rows and otherwise reads once, few, many or a size class.

>TRBJ2-1|.|14|TRBV14|.
CASSQWDSWYEQFF
TGTGCCAGCAGCCAATGGGACTCATGGTACGAGCAGTTCTTC
>TRBJ1-4|.|15|TRBV19|.
CASSFGQPVNEKLFF
TGTGCCAGTAGTTTCGGACAACCTGTTAATGAAAAACTGTTTTTT
>TRBJ1-5|.|12|TRBV29-1|TRBD1
CSAGTGGNSQHF
TGCAGCGCTGGGACAGGGGGTAATTCCCAGCATTTT
>TRBJ2-5|.|12|TRBV21-1|.
CASSKLRKTQYF
TGTGCCAGCAGCAAATTGAGAAAGACCCAGTACTTC
>TRBJ2-7|.|14|TRBV27|TRBD1
CASSPGQGRGEQYF
TGTGCCAGCAGTCCGGGACAGGGGCGGGGGGAGCAGTACTTC
>TRBJ1-4|few|16|TRBV7-8|TRBD1
CASSRDRGTTNEKLFF
TGTGCCAGCAGCCGAGACAGGGGGACAACTAATGAAAAACTGTTTTTT
>TRBJ2-5|.|17|TRBV5-8|TRBD2
CASSSYDGGRAQETQYF
TGTGCCAGCAGCTCGTACGACGGCGGGAGGGCTCAAGAGACCCAGTACTTC
>TRBJ2-3|.|17|TRBV7-9|TRBD1
CASSAQDRGLALDTQYF
TGTGCCAGCAGCGCCCAGGACAGGGGACTGGCTCTGGATACGCAGTATTTT
>TRBJ2-1|.|13|TRBV19|TRBD1
CASKQQGYNEQFF
TGTGCCAGTAAACAACAGGGGTACAATGAGCAGTTCTTC
>TRBJ2-1|.|15|TRBV10-1|TRBD2
CASSESGSSYNEQFF
TGCGCCAGCAGTGAGAGCGGGAGTTCCTACAATGAGCAGTTCTTC
>TRBJ2-1|.|14|TRBV19|.
CASRSGIAYNEQFF
TGTGCCAGTAGGTCCGGGATTGCCTACAATGAGCAGTTCTTC
>TRBJ1-1|.|12|TRBV10-3|.
CAIRGVDTEAFF
TGTGCCATCCGAGGTGTGGACACTGAAGCTTTCTTT
>TRBJ2-5|.|18|TRBV28|TRBD2
CASSPPTPGLAEQETQYF
TGTGCCAGCAGCCCTCCAACCCCGGGACTAGCGGAACAAGAGACCCAGTACTTC
>TRBJ2-2|.|16|TRBV10-2|TRBD1
CASTPDRAVQTGELFF
TGCGCCAGCACTCCCGACAGGGCGGTTCAAACCGGGGAGCTGTTTTTT
>TRBJ2-5|.|15|TRBV7-7|TRBD2
CASTPLAGAEQTQYF
TGTGCTAGCACGCCACTAGCGGGAGCCGAGCAGACCCAGTACTTC
>TRBJ2-3|few|14|TRBV2|TRBD2
CASSRLAGRHTQYF
TGTGCCAGCAGTCGACTAGCGGGACGTCATACGCAGTATTTT
>TRBJ2-1|.|13|TRBV19|.
CASSMIRGNEQFF
TGTGCCAGTAGTATGATTCGGGGGAATGAGCAGTTCTTC
>TRBJ1-1|.|12|TRBV28|TRBD1
CASSPGGGEAFF
TGTGCCAGCTCCCCAGGGGGCGGGGAAGCTTTCTTT
>TRBJ1-3|.|17|TRBV11-3|.
CASSPQTGDFSGNTIYF
TGTGCCAGCAGCCCGCAGACAGGCGACTTCTCTGGAAACACCATATATTTT
>TRBJ2-5|.|15|TRBV18|.
CASSPTGGVGETQYF
TGTGCCAGCTCACCGACCGGCGGGGTCGGAGAGACCCAGTACTTC
>TRBJ2-3|once|16|TRBV9|TRBD2
CASSVLAGGSADTQYF
TGTGCCAGCAGCGTATTAGCGGGAGGGTCGGCAGATACGCAGTATTTT
>TRBJ2-3|.|15|TRBV24-1|TRBD1
CATSEPGQGTDTQYF
TGTGCCACCAGTGAACCGGGACAGGGTACAGATACGCAGTATTTT
>TRBJ2-3|.|16|TRBV9|.
CASNPGHYFGTDTQYF
TGTGCCAGCAATCCGGGACATTACTTCGGGACAGATACGCAGTATTTT
>TRBJ1-1|.|15|TRBV19|.
CASSMLTGIGTEAFF
TGTGCCAGTAGTATGCTGACAGGTATCGGCACTGAAGCTTTCTTT
>TRBJ2-7|once|14|TRBV11-3|.
CASSLTPVSYEQYF
TGTGCCAGCAGCTTAACTCCGGTTAGCTACGAGCAGTACTTC
>TRBJ1-1|.|16|TRBV5-4|TRBD1
CASSLARGTGGTEAFF
TGTGCCAGCAGCTTGGCTCGCGGGACAGGGGGCACTGAAGCTTTCTTT
>TRBJ2-3|.|12|TRBV7-9|.
CASSYPQGTQYF
TGTGCCAGCAGCTACCCTCAGGGGACGCAGTATTTT
>TRBJ2-7|once|13|TRBV6-4|TRBD2
CASSVHGGNEQYF
TGTGCCAGCAGTGTCCACGGGGGGAACGAGCAGTACTTC
>TRBJ1-6|.|14|TRBV5-5|.
CASRYTGYNSPLHF
TGTGCCAGCAGATACACGGGTTATAATTCACCCCTCCACTTT
>TRBJ1-1|.|12|TRBV2|.
CASSDGGAEAFF
TGTGCCAGCAGTGATGGCGGGGCTGAAGCTTTCTTT
>TRBJ2-5|.|17|TRBV18|TRBD1
CASSQRETGPYEETQYF
TGTGCCAGCTCTCAAAGAGAGACAGGGCCGTATGAAGAGACCCAGTACTTC
>TRBJ2-2|.|13|TRBV28|TRBD2
CASQRENTGELFF
TGTGCCAGCCAGCGGGAGAACACCGGGGAGCTGTTTTTT
>TRBJ2-7|.|16|TRBV6-2/TRBV6-3|TRBD1
CASSYLWDRNSYEQYF
TGTGCCAGCAGTTACTTATGGGACAGGAATTCCTACGAGCAGTACTTC
>TRBJ1-1|.|17|TRBV6-2/TRBV6-3|TRBD1
CASSSLASGGAGTEAFF
TGTGCCAGCAGTTCACTTGCCTCAGGGGGCGCGGGCACTGAAGCTTTCTTT
>TRBJ2-2|.|15|TRBV5-4|TRBD1
CASSFDRASTGELFF
TGTGCCAGCAGTTTCGACAGGGCGAGCACCGGGGAGCTGTTTTTT
>TRBJ1-2|.|13|TRBV4-2|TRBD1
CASSRQGSGGYTF
TGTGCCAGCAGTCGACAGGGGTCCGGGGGCTACACCTTC
>TRBJ2-5|few|13|TRBV27|.
CASSFSRQETQYF
TGTGCCAGCAGTTTTAGCCGACAAGAGACCCAGTACTTC
>TRBJ2-1|.|16|TRBV4-2|TRBD2
CASSQAVGGGYNEQFF
TGTGCCAGCAGCCAGGCTGTGGGGGGGGGCTACAATGAGCAGTTCTTC
>TRBJ2-2|.|16|TRBV30|TRBD2
CAQSTGLAGAAGELFF
TGTGCCCAATCGACAGGACTAGCGGGAGCGGCCGGGGAGCTGTTTTTT